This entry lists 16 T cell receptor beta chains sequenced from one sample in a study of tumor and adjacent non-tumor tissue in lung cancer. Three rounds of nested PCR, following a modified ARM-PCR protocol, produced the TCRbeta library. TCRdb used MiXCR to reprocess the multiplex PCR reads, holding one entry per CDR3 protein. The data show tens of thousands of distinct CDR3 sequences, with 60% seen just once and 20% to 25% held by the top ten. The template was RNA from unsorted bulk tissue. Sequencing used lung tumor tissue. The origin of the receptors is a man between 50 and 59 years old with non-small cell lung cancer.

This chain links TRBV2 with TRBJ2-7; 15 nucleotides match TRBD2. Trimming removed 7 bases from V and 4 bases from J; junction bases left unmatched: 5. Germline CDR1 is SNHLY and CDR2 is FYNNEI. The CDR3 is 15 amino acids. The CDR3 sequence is CASKPGLAGGYEQYF. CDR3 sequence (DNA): TGTGCCAGCAAGCCGGGACTAGCGGGAGGATACGAGCAGTACTTC. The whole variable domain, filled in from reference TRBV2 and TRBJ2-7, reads EPEVTQTPSHQVTQMGQEVILRCVPISNHLYFYWYRQILGQKVEFLVSFYNNEISEKSEIFDDQFSVERPDGSNFTLKIRSTKLEDSAMYFCASKPGLAGGYEQYFGPGTRLTVT.

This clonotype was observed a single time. The CDR3 loop is CASSMDSVGAQYF. CDR3 coding DNA: TGTGCCAGCAGCATGGACAGTGTGGGGGCCCAGTACTTC. This chain links TRBV7-8 with TRBJ2-5, with D possibly TRBD1 on 6 matching bases. Germline loops: CDR1 SGHVS, CDR2 FQNEAQ. The CDR3 spans 13 residues. V lost 5 bases and J lost 9, with 16 bases in between.

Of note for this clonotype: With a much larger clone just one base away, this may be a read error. Written as DNA, the CDR3 is TGTGCCAGCAGTCACGGGGACATGTTTGGGGAAGCTTTCTTT. Translated, it gives CASSHGDMFGEAFF. This chain connects TRBV6-5 to TRBJ1-1; maybe TRBD1 (6 bases). Germline CDR1 is MNHEY and CDR2 is SVGAGI. The CDR3 sequence is 14 residues long. With 5 bases removed from V and 8 bases from J, the gap between germline ends came to 18 bases.

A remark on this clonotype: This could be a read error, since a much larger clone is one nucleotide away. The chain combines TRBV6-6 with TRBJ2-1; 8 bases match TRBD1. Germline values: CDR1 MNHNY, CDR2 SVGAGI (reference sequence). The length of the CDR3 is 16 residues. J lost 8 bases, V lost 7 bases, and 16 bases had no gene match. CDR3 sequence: CASIPRAQGAYDEQFF. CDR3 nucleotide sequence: TGTGCCAGCATCCCTCGGGCCCAGGGGGCGTACGATGAGCAGTTCTTC.

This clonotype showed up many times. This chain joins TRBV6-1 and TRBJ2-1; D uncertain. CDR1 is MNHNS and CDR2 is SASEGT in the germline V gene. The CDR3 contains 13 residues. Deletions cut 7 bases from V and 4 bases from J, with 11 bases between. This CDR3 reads CASNLLPYNEQFF. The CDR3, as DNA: TGTGCCAGCAATCTTCTCCCTTACAATGAGCAGTTCTTC.

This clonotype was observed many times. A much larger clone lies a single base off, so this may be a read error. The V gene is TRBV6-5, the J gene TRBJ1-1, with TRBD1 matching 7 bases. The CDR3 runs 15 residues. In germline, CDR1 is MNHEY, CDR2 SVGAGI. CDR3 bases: TGTGCCAGCAGGCTATCTAGCAGGGGGAACACTCAAGCTTTCTTT. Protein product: CASRLSSRGNTQAFF.

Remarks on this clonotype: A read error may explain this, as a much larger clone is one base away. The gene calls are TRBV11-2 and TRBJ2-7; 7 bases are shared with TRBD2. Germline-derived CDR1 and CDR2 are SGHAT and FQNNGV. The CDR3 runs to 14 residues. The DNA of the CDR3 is TGTGCCAGCAGCTTAAATCCTAGCGGCTACGAGCGGTACTTC. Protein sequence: CASSLNPSGYERYF.

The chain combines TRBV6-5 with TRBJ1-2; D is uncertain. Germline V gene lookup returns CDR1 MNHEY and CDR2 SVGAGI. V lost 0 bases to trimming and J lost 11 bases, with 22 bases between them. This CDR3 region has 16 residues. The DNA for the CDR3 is TGTGCCAGCAGTTACTCGGGCGCCGCCCCCATCTATGAGTACACCTTC. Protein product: CASSYSGAAPIYEYTF.

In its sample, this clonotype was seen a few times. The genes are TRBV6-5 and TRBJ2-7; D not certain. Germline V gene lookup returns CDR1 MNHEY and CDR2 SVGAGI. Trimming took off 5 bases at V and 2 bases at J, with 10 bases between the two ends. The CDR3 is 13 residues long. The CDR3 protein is CASSRPYTYEQYF. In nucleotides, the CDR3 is TGTGCCAGCAGTAGGCCTTATACCTACGAGCAGTACTTC.

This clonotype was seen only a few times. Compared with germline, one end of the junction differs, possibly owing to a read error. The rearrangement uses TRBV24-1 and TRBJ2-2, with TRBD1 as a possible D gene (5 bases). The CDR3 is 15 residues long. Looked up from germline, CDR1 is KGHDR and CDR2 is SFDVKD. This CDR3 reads CATSDPQGNIGELFF. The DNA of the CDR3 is TGTGCCACCAGTGATCCGCAGGGTAACATCGGGGAGCTGTTTTTT.

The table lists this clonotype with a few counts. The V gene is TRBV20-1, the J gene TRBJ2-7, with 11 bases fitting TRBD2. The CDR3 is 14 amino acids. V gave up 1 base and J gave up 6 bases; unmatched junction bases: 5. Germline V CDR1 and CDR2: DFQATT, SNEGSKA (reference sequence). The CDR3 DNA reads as TGCAGTGCTAGAGTCGGTCTAGCGGGAGGCGAGCAGTACTTC. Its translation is CSARVGLAGGEQYF.

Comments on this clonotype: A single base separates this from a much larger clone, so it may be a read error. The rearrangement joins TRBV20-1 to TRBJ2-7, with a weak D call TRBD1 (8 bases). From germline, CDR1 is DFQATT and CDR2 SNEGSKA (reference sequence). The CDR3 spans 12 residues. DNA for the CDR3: TGCAGTGCCAAGACAGGGGACTACGAGCAGTGCTTC. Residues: CSAKTGDYEQCF.

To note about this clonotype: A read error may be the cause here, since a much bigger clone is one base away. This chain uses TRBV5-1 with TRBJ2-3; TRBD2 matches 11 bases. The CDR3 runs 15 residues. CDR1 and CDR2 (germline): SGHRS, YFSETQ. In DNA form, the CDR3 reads TGCGCCAGCAGCCGACTAGCGGGAAAAAGGGATATGCAGTATTTT. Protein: CASSRLAGKRDMQYF.

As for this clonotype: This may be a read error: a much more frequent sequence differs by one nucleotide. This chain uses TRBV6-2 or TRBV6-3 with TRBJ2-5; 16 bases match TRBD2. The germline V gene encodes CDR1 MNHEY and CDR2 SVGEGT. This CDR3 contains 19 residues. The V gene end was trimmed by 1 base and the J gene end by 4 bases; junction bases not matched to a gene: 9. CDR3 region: CASSYCYGTSGRARETQYF. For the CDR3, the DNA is TGTGCCAGCAGTTACTGCTATGGGACTAGCGGGAGGGCCCGAGAGACCCAGTACTTC.

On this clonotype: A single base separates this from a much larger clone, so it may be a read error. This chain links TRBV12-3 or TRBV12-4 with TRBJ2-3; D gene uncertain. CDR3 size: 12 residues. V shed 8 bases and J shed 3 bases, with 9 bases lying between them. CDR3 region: CASDGNTDTQYF. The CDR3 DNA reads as TGTGCCAGCGATGGGAATACAGATACGCAGTATTTT.

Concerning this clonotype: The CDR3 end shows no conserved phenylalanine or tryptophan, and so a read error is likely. CDR3 DNA sequence: TGTACCAGCAGTTCCGGGGCTACAGATACGCAGTATTCT. This codes for CTSSSGATDTQYS. This chain connects TRBV12-3 or TRBV12-4 to TRBJ2-3; D may be TRBD1 or TRBD2 (5 bases each). CDR3 length: 13 residues.